The sample holds a few counts of the clone carrying this T cell receptor (beta chain). TCRdb itself ran the 5' RACE reads through MiXCR, one entry per CDR3 protein. Among 150,000 to 200,000 distinct CDR3 sequences listed, 9.5% to 11% were seen once. Germline values: CDR1 SEHNR, CDR2 FQNEAQ (reference sequence). The J segment lost 7 bases and the V segment lost 4 bases, leaving 8 bases of the junction unmatched. The length of the CDR3 is 14 residues. The entry originates in a study of T cells after yellow fever vaccination. V gene TRBV7-9 combines with J gene TRBJ1-1, with 8 bases identical to TRBD1. The origin of this receptor is a young man who received the YFV17D yellow fever vaccine. Sequenced here: CD8+ T cells sorted from PBMCs, sampled 15 days after the yellow fever booster vaccination. The CDR3 is CASSSLDREGEAFF. The CDR3 coding sequence is TGTGCCAGCAGCTCCCTGGACAGGGAGGGTGAAGCTTTCTTT.